What follows are 24 T cell receptor beta chains derived from one specimen sequenced in a study of T-cell memory formation after mild COVID-19. TCRdb re-analysed the 5' RACE reads in MiXCR, keeping a single row per CDR3 protein. The data hold hundreds of thousands of distinct CDR3 sequences, with 25% to 30% observed a single time. Sample: PBMCs or a T cell subset sorted from them (not recorded which). The receptors derive from an adult woman who had mild COVID-19 (a few samples of this study predate the infection). Cell type and time point are not known.

The V and J genes are TRBV24-1 and TRBJ2-1; 7 bases match TRBD1. V trimming: 5 bases; J trimming: 5 bases; junction bases outside the gene matches: 11. CDR3 length: 16 amino acids. Germline V gene lookup returns CDR1 KGHDR and CDR2 SFDVKD. The CDR3: CATSGGDRIFDNEQFF. CDR3 nucleotides: TGTGCCACCAGTGGTGGGGACAGAATTTTTGACAATGAGCAGTTCTTC.

The chain couples TRBV7-8 to TRBJ2-1; no clear D gene. CDR3 length: 15 amino acids. Germline-derived CDR1 and CDR2 are SGHVS and FQNEAQ. The V end was cut by 5 bases, the J end by 1 base, with 12 bases between. The CDR3 nucleotides read TGTGCCAGCAGCGGAAGGACCATTTCCTACAATGAGCAGTTCTTC. This encodes CASSGRTISYNEQFF.

This clonotype has a handful of counts. The chain employs TRBV6-6 and TRBJ1-4; D not certain. The V end lost 6 bases, the J end lost 3 bases, and 14 bases lay between the germline ends. The CDR3 length is 15 residues. CDR1 and CDR2 (germline): MNHNY, SVGAGI (reference sequence). This CDR3 reads CASRGGRAPNEKLFF. The DNA of the CDR3 is TGTGCCAGCAGGGGAGGGAGGGCTCCTAATGAAAAACTGTTTTTT.

Written as DNA, the CDR3 is TGTGCCAGTAGTATCCCAGGGGTCAATCAGCCCCAGCATTTT. Its translation: CASSIPGVNQPQHF. V usage is TRBV19 and J usage is TRBJ1-5, with D possibly TRBD1 on 6 matching bases. V shed 3 bases and J shed 3 bases, with 9 bases lying between them. Germline V lookup: CDR1 LNHDA, CDR2 SQIVND (reference sequence). The length of the CDR3 is 14 residues.

This clonotype has just a few counts. CDR3 protein: CASSLGGSGFYEQYF. CDR3 nucleotides: TGTGCCAGCAGCTTAGGGGGTTCAGGGTTCTACGAGCAGTACTTC. V usage is TRBV11-2 and J usage is TRBJ2-7; TRBD1 is a possible D gene (5 bases). Between the trimmed V and J ends, which lost 1 base and 3 bases, there was a span of 13 bases. The length of the CDR3 is 15 residues. Looked up from germline, CDR1 is SGHAT and CDR2 is FQNNGV.

Only a few counts were recorded for this clonotype. The chain is built from TRBV29-1 and TRBJ2-3, with 12 bases identical to TRBD1. CDR3 length: 16 residues. Unmatched junction bases numbered 6, after V lost 3 bases and J lost 2 bases. Looked up from germline, CDR1 is SQVTM and CDR2 is ANQGSEA. The CDR3 is CSVDRDRGPTTDTQYF. DNA of the CDR3: TGCAGCGTTGACCGGGACAGGGGGCCGACCACAGATACGCAGTATTTT.

The gene calls are TRBV12-3 or TRBV12-4 and TRBJ2-3; D might be TRBD2 (5 bases). This CDR3 has 13 residues. Deletions cut 7 bases from V and 3 bases from J, with 11 bases between. The CDR3 region has the DNA TGTGCCAGCAAGCAGGTAGCGACAGATACGCAGTATTTT. Its protein product is CASKQVATDTQYF.

As to this clonotype: Its ends do not fully match the called genes, so a read error is possible. The CDR3 sequence: CAWKHHIF. CDR3 bases: TGTGCCTGGAAACACCATATATTT. This sequence joins TRBV30 and TRBJ1-3; D remains ambiguous. Germline-derived CDR1 and CDR2 are GTSNPN and SVGIG (reference sequence). The CDR3 runs to 8 residues.

The chain carries TRBV3-1 and TRBJ1-1, with 8 nucleotides matching TRBD1. Trimming cost V 4 bases and J 4 bases; bases outside gene matches: 5. Germline loops: CDR1 LGHDT, CDR2 YNNKEL (reference sequence). The length of the CDR3 is 14 residues. The CDR3 nucleotides are TGTGCCAGCAGCCTGCGACAGGGGAGCACTGAAGCTTTCTTT. Protein product: CASSLRQGSTEAFF.

The rearrangement links TRBV7-6 to TRBJ2-7; D may be TRBD1 (5 bases). Germline V gives CDR1 SGHVS, CDR2 FNYEAQ. The V and J ends lost 2 bases and 2 bases respectively, with 10 bases between them. This CDR3 has 14 amino acids. The CDR3 spells CASSLQAGPYEQYF. The CDR3 nucleotides are TGTGCCAGCAGCTTACAGGCAGGGCCCTACGAGCAGTACTTC.

The chain carries TRBV6-6 and TRBJ1-1; TRBD1 might be the D (6 bases). The CDR3 runs to 13 residues. V was pared by 5 bases and J by 5 bases, with 12 bases between. Germline V gene lookup returns CDR1 MNHNY and CDR2 SVGAGI (reference sequence). For the CDR3, the DNA is TGTGCCAGCAGTCCCTACAGGGAAACTGAAGCTTTCTTT. Its translation is CASSPYRETEAFF.

This chain links TRBV19 with TRBJ2-7; 7 bases align to TRBD2. CDR1 is LNHDA, CDR2 SQIVND, per germline (reference sequence). Germline trimming cut 5 bases from V and 5 bases from J; bases unmatched to any gene: 6. This CDR3 has 13 amino acids. CDR3 sequence: CASSLYRGDEQYF. The CDR3, as DNA: TGTGCCAGTAGTCTCTATCGGGGGGACGAGCAGTACTTC.

This clonotype was detected a few times. This sequence joins TRBV28 and TRBJ2-5; D perhaps matches TRBD1 (5 bases). V was pared by 5 bases and J by 2 bases, with 15 bases between. The CDR3 covers 15 residues. Germline loops: CDR1 MDHEN, CDR2 SYDVKM. The CDR3 loop is CASSPETVKQETQYF. The CDR3 bases are TGTGCCAGCAGTCCAGAGACAGTCAAACAAGAGACCCAGTACTTC.

This rearrangement joins TRBV5-4 to TRBJ2-6; no firm D call. The germline V gene has CDR1 SGHNT and CDR2 YYREEE (reference sequence). CDR3 size: 16 residues. V lost 0 bases, J lost 2 bases, and 9 bases lay in between. The CDR3 sequence is CASSLAVPAGANVLTF. The CDR3 region has the DNA TGTGCCAGCAGCTTGGCGGTTCCCGCTGGGGCCAACGTCCTGACTTTC.

The table lists this clonotype with a few counts. The chain carries TRBV20-1 and TRBJ2-3; TRBD2 matches at 13 bases. From germline, CDR1 is DFQATT and CDR2 SNEGSKA (reference sequence). J was trimmed by 4 bases and V by 6 bases; bases with no gene match: 7. The CDR3 is 15 residues long. The DNA for the CDR3 is TGCAGTGCAAGGACTAGCGGGAGTTCCCCAGATACGCAGTATTTT. This encodes CSARTSGSSPDTQYF.

V and J are TRBV12-3 or TRBV12-4 and TRBJ2-4, with D possibly being TRBD1 (6 bases). The CDR3 runs to 16 residues. V lost 5 bases to trimming and J lost 9 bases, with 23 bases between them. CDR3 residues: CASSTLAGTGRGIQYF. In DNA form, the CDR3 reads TGTGCCAGCAGTACCCTCGCCGGAACAGGGAGAGGCATTCAGTACTTC.

The V and J genes are TRBV7-2 and TRBJ2-1; 8 positions agree with TRBD2. The junction had 5 bases not matched to a gene; V was cut back by 3 bases and J by 7 bases. The germline CDR1 and CDR2 sequences are SGHTA and FQGNSA. There are 14 residues in the CDR3. The CDR3, as DNA: TGTGCCAGCAGCTTTAGCGGGATTAGTAATGAGCAGTTCTTC. Amino acids: CASSFSGISNEQFF.

V usage is TRBV5-1 and J usage is TRBJ1-1; 11 bases agree with TRBD1. Germline V gives CDR1 SGHRS, CDR2 YFSETQ. This CDR3 region has 15 residues. The trim removed 3 bases at V and 10 bases at J, leaving 11 bases unmatched. For the CDR3, the DNA is TGCGCCAGCAGCTCTCCGGGACAGGGGGTCGCTGGAGCTTTCTTT. This encodes CASSSPGQGVAGAFF.

The chain uses TRBV6-5 and TRBJ2-1; D ambiguous. Trimming pared 2 bases from V and 3 bases from J, leaving 14 bases between. Per the germline V gene, CDR1 is MNHEY and CDR2 is SVGAGI. CDR3 length: 16 amino acids. The CDR3 here is CASSYHSIGYYNEQFF. CDR3 DNA sequence: TGTGCCAGCAGTTACCACTCAATCGGGTACTACAATGAGCAGTTCTTC.

This clonotype was picked up a small number of times. The chain carries TRBV4-1 and TRBJ2-2; 8 bases are a match to TRBD1. The germline gives CDR1 MGHRA, CDR2 YSYEKL. With V trimmed by 6 bases and J by 5 bases, 5 bases remained unmatched. The CDR3 length is 14 residues. CDR3 amino acids: CASRGRQGTGELFF. CDR3 coding DNA: TGCGCCAGCAGGGGGCGACAGGGGACCGGGGAGCTGTTTTTT.

The table lists this clonotype with a few counts. The rearrangement uses TRBV7-9 and TRBJ2-5; D tentatively fits TRBD1 or TRBD2 (5 bases each). The CDR3 spans 16 residues. The V end lost 5 bases, the J end lost 5 bases, and 21 bases lay between the germline ends. The germline gives CDR1 SEHNR, CDR2 FQNEAQ (reference sequence). Written as DNA, the CDR3 is TGTGCCAGCAGCGCCGGCTGGGGGAACGAAGGGGAGACCCAGTACTTC. Translated, it gives CASSAGWGNEGETQYF.

V is TRBV5-5 and J is TRBJ2-2; tentative D call: TRBD2 (6 bases). Trimming pared 0 bases from V and 6 bases from J, leaving 12 bases between. The CDR3 covers 15 residues. Germline assignment: CDR1 SGHKS and CDR2 YYEKEE (reference sequence). In DNA form, the CDR3 reads TGTGCCAGCAGCTTGGAACTTCGGGAGCCCGGGGAGCTGTTTTTT. This codes for CASSLELREPGELFF.

This clonotype was recorded a few times. V and J are TRBV29-1 and TRBJ2-2; D remains unclear. The CDR3 totals 15 residues. Germline assignment: CDR1 SQVTM and CDR2 ANQGSEA. Trimming pared 7 bases from V and 7 bases from J, leaving 22 bases between. CDR3 sequence (DNA): TGCAGCGCCCTGGGCCGGGCCCCAGCCTACGGGGAGCTGTTTTTT. Amino acid sequence: CSALGRAPAYGELFF.

This clonotype was seen only a few times. The J gene is TRBJ2-3, the V gene TRBV20-1, with D maybe TRBD2 (5 bases). CDR1 is DFQATT, CDR2 SNEGSKA, per germline (reference sequence). The CDR3 totals 14 residues. V shed 2 bases and J shed 3 bases, with 12 bases lying between them. Here the CDR3 reads CSARLSGETDTQYF. As DNA, the CDR3 is TGCAGTGCTAGACTGAGCGGAGAAACAGATACGCAGTATTTT.